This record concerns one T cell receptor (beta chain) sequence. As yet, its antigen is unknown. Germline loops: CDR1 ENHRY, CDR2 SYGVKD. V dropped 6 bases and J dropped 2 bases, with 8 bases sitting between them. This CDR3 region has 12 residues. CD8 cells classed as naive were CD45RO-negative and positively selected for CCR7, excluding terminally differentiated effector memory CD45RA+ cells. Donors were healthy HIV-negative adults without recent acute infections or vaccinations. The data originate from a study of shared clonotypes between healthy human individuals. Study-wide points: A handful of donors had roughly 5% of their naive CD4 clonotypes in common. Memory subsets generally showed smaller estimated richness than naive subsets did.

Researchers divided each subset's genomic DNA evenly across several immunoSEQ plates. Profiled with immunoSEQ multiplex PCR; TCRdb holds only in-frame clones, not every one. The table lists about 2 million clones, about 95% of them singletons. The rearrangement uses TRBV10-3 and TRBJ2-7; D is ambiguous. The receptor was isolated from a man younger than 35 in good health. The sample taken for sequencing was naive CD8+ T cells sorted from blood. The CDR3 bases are TGTGCCATCAGGGATCCTGCCTACGAGCAGTACTTC. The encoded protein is CAIRDPAYEQYF.